Described below is a single T cell receptor (beta chain) sequence and its context. The data stem from a study of blood T cell repertoires in COVID-19. Study-wide background: Researchers got acute and convalescent COVID-19 samples from the United States, Italy and Spain.

TCRdb keeps only in-frame clones here, not all; method: immunoSEQ multiplex PCR. The repertoire consists of 120,000 to 150,000 clones, with 70% to 85% occurring once and the leading ten covering 6.5% to 9%. CDR1 and CDR2 from the germline V gene are SGHDT and YYEEEE. This CDR3 has 12 residues. Trimming stripped 3 bases from V and 5 bases from J, with 7 bases between. The sequence was obtained from a woman between 45 and 60 years old in a cohort sampled during active or convalescent COVID-19. The specimen was peripheral blood. The chain has TRBV5-6 and TRBJ2-3; D unclear. The CDR3 nucleotides are TGTGCCAGCAGCTCTTCAGTAGATACGCAGTATTTT. This sequence encodes CASSSSVDTQYF.